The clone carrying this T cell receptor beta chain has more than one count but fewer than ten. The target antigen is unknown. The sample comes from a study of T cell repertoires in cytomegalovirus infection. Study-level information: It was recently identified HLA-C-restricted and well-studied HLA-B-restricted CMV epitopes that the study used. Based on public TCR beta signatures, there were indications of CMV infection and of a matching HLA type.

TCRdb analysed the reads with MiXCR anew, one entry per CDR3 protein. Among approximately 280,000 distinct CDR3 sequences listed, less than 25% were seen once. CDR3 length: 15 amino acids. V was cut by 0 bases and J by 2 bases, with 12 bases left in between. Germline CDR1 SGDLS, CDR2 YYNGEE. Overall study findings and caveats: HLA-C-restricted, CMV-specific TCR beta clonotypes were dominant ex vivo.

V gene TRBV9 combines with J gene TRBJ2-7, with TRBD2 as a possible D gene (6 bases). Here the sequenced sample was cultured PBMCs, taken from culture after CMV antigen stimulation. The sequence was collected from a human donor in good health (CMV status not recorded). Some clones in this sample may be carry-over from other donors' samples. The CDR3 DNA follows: TGTGCCAGCAGCGTAGAGGGACTGCCGACCTACGAGCAGTACTTC. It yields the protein CASSVEGLPTYEQYF.